This entry lists 18 T cell receptor beta chains sequenced from one sample in a study of shared clonotypes between healthy human individuals. TCRdb's copy holds only in-frame clones and misses some; the assay was immunoSEQ multiplex PCR. In the table there are more than 2,000,000 clones, roughly 93% of which are singletons. The source material was naive CD4+ T cells from PBMCs. This sample's subset: CD45RA+ positively selected. Every receptor here comes from a man younger than 35 in good health. Some clones in this sample may be carry-over from other donors' samples.

As concerns this clone: Within the sample, other DNA sequences also encode this same CDR3. This chain joins TRBV28 and TRBJ1-3; D not resolved. V lost 2 bases to trimming and J lost 0 bases, with 5 bases between them. There are 14 residues in the CDR3. The germline V gene has CDR1 MDHEN and CDR2 SYDVKM. CDR3 DNA: TGTGCCAGCAGTTTAGGAGGCTCTGGAAACACCATATATTTT. Translated, it gives CASSLGGSGNTIYF.

This rearrangement joins TRBV30 to TRBJ1-2; TRBD1 aligns across 7 bases. The CDR3 has 15 residues. CDR1 and CDR2 from the germline V gene are GTSNPN and SVGIG (reference sequence). The ends lost 0 bases at V and 6 bases at J; junction bases unmatched: 10. CDR3 sequence (DNA): TGTGCCTGGAGTGTACGGCTGGGACAGACCGATGGCTACACCTTC. This codes for CAWSVRLGQTDGYTF. The full variable domain, its missing parts supplied by reference TRBV30 and TRBJ1-2, is SQTIHQWPATLVQPVGSPLSLECTVEGTSNPNLYWYRQAAGRGLQLLFYSVGIGQISSEVPQNLSASRPQDRQFILSSKKLLLSDSGFYLCAWSVRLGQTDGYTFGSGTRLTVV.

The rearrangement links TRBV18 to TRBJ1-4; D gene uncertain. Germline CDR1 reads KGHSH; CDR2 reads LQKENI. V lost 2 bases to trimming and J lost 14 bases, with 15 bases between them. CDR3 length: 13 amino acids. As DNA, the CDR3 is TGTGCCAGCTCACCATCCCCCCGCTTGGATCTGTTTTTT. It translates to CASSPSPRLDLFF.

J is TRBJ2-5 and V is TRBV5-1; 7 bases are a match to TRBD1. The CDR3 has 14 amino acids. The V gene end was trimmed by 6 bases and the J gene end by 1 base; junction bases not matched to a gene: 6. Germline V gene lookup returns CDR1 SGHRS and CDR2 YFSETQ. This chain's CDR3 is CASTMGTAQETQYF. In DNA form, the CDR3 reads TGCGCCAGCACCATGGGGACAGCCCAAGAGACCCAGTACTTC. The full variable domain, rest sourced from reference TRBV5-1 and TRBJ2-5, is KAGVTQTPRYLIKTRGQQVTLSCSPISGHRSVSWYQQTPGQGLQFLFEYFSETQRNKGNFPGRFSGRQFSNSRSEMNVSTLELGDSALYLCASTMGTAQETQYFGPGTRLLVL.

The V call is TRBV6-6, the J call TRBJ1-4, with 8 bases lining up with TRBD1. CDR3 length: 15 residues. V trimming: 2 bases; J trimming: 7 bases; junction bases outside the gene matches: 6. Germline V gene data show CDR1 as MNHNY and CDR2 as SVGAGI (reference sequence). In DNA form, the CDR3 reads TGTGCCAGCAGTTACGTGGCAGGGGGCGCTGAAAAACTGTTTTTT. It codes for CASSYVAGGAEKLFF.

The J gene is TRBJ1-2, the V gene TRBV4-2; D is ambiguous. Germline V gene data show CDR1 as LGHNA and CDR2 as YNFKEQ. The CDR3 covers 14 residues. Trimming removed 1 base from V and 4 bases from J, with 10 bases in between. CDR3: CASSQGTVAYGYTF. As DNA, the CDR3 is TGTGCCAGCAGCCAAGGTACGGTTGCCTATGGCTACACCTTC.

The chain links TRBV7-9 to TRBJ2-7; TRBD1 might be the D (6 bases). The CDR3 covers 17 residues. The ends were cut back, 0 bases at V and 2 bases at J, with 17 bases in the middle. Germline lookup yields CDR1 SEHNR and CDR2 FQNEAQ (reference sequence). This CDR3 reads CASSLAQGTGSAYEQYF. The CDR3 nucleotides are TGTGCCAGCAGCTTAGCCCAGGGTACAGGGTCTGCCTACGAGCAGTACTTC. Using reference TRBV7-9 and TRBJ2-7 for the parts outside the CDR3, the full variable domain is DTGVSQNPRHKITKRGQNVTFRCDPISEHNRLYWYRQTLGQGPEFLTYFQNEAQLEKSRLLSDRFSAERPKGSFSTLEIQRTEQGDSAMYLCASSLAQGTGSAYEQYFGPGTRLTVT.

J is TRBJ1-2 and V is TRBV27; the D gene is possibly TRBD1 (5 bases). Trimming removed 2 bases from V and 4 bases from J, with 17 bases in between. Germline loops: CDR1 MNHEY, CDR2 SMNVEV (reference sequence). CDR3 length: 16 amino acids. CDR3 loop: CASSLKAGGARYGYTF. CDR3 bases: TGTGCCAGCAGTTTAAAGGCTGGCGGGGCCCGCTATGGCTACACCTTC.

The V and J genes are TRBV30 and TRBJ2-5; no clear D. The germline gives CDR1 GTSNPN, CDR2 SVGIG (reference sequence). This CDR3 contains 12 residues. The V end lost 0 bases, the J end lost 7 bases, and 9 bases lay between the germline ends. In DNA form, the CDR3 reads TGTGCCTGGAGTGTACTTTTGGCGACCCAGTACTTC. This gives the protein CAWSVLLATQYF.

The chain joins TRBV28 to TRBJ1-1, with a weak D call TRBD1 (6 bases). This CDR3 is 12 amino acids long. Between the trimmed V and J ends, which lost 5 bases and 8 bases, there was a span of 12 bases. The germline CDR1 and CDR2 sequences are MDHEN and SYDVKM. The CDR3 DNA reads TGTGCCAGCAGTCCTTCGACAGGCGAAGCTTTCTTT. This sequence encodes CASSPSTGEAFF. The full variable domain, in which reference TRBV28 and TRBJ1-1 provide the parts outside the CDR3, is DVKVTQSSRYLVKRTGEKVFLECVQDMDHENMFWYRQDPGLGLRLIYFSYDVKMKEKGDIPEGYSVSREKKERFSLILESASTNQTSMYLCASSPSTGEAFFGQGTRLTVV.

The chain couples TRBV28 to TRBJ2-3, with D unclear. V lost 4 bases, J lost 6 bases, and 8 bases lay in between. This CDR3 comprises 12 residues. Germline V gives CDR1 MDHEN, CDR2 SYDVKM. As DNA, the CDR3 is TGTGCCAGCAGTTCCTACGGGGATACGCAGTATTTT. It specifies CASSSYGDTQYF.

The chain uses TRBV2 and TRBJ1-2; no reliable D call. The ends were cut back, 6 bases at V and 1 base at J, with 18 bases in the middle. The CDR3 runs 16 residues. Germline V CDR1 and CDR2: SNHLY, FYNNEI. The DNA for the CDR3 is TGTGCCAGCAGCCCCCTCGGGATTCAGCTTAACTATGGCTACACCTTC. Translating it yields CASSPLGIQLNYGYTF.

J is TRBJ2-1 and V is TRBV28; D is perhaps TRBD1 (5 bases). Trimming stripped 4 bases from V and 2 bases from J, with 15 bases between. The CDR3 contains 16 residues. Per germline, CDR1 MDHEN and CDR2 SYDVKM. CDR3: CASSSSWGQTYNEQFF. CDR3 in DNA: TGTGCCAGCAGTTCCTCATGGGGCCAGACCTACAATGAGCAGTTCTTC.

This clone has just one count. In nucleotides, the CDR3 is TGTGCCAGCAGCACCCTGGGGGGCACAGATACGCAGTATTTT. It translates to CASSTLGGTDTQYF. This chain joins TRBV7-3 and TRBJ2-3; D might be TRBD1 or TRBD2, each matching 5 bases. Germline V lookup: CDR1 SGHTA, CDR2 FQGTGA. V gave up 5 bases and J gave up 1 base, with 10 bases separating them. The CDR3 is 14 residues long.

This clone appeared a single time. J is TRBJ2-1 and V is TRBV11-2; D unclear. Germline V gene data show CDR1 as SGHAT and CDR2 as FQNNGV. Trimming shortened V by 2 bases and J by 10 bases, and 12 bases separated the two germline ends. CDR3 size: 13 residues. The CDR3 coding sequence is TGTGCCAGCAGCTTAAGCTATGAAGTCGAGCAGTTCTTC. It encodes CASSLSYEVEQFF.

A word on this clone: This sample also contains other DNA sequences that code for the same CDR3. The chain uses TRBV19 and TRBJ1-1; TRBD1 is a possible D gene (5 bases). The V end was cut by 3 bases, the J end by 8 bases, with 10 bases between. The CDR3 spans 12 residues. Per germline, CDR1 LNHDA and CDR2 SQIVND (reference sequence). CDR3 protein: CASSIQGGEAFF. As DNA, the CDR3 is TGTGCCAGTAGTATCCAGGGAGGGGAAGCTTTCTTT.

The chain employs TRBV2 and TRBJ2-5; TRBD2 matches 7 bases. The CDR3 totals 14 residues. CDR1 is SNHLY and CDR2 is FYNNEI in the germline V gene. Trimming removed 6 bases from V and 1 base from J; junction bases left unmatched: 5. CDR3 coding DNA: TGTGCCAGCAGCTTTCGGGGGGTCCAAGAGACCCAGTACTTC. This translates into CASSFRGVQETQYF.

The chain is built from TRBV6-5 and TRBJ1-5; 11 bases are shared with TRBD1. CDR1 and CDR2 (germline): MNHEY, SVGAGI. V lost 4 bases to trimming and J lost 5 bases; unmatched junction nucleotides: 1. The CDR3 contains 14 residues. This CDR3 is CASSSGQGDQPQHF. CDR3 coding DNA: TGTGCCAGCAGTTCGGGACAGGGGGATCAGCCCCAGCATTTT.